The clone carrying this T cell receptor (beta chain) was detected a few times. Indicated time point: patch test 2, 6 weeks after DPC sensitization. Treatment denoted: therapeutic diphenylcyclopropenone sensitization with weekly scalp DPC. Unique molecular identifiers were linked by the library to individual cDNA molecules. A single record per CDR3 protein comes from TCRdb applying MiXCR to the RACE reads. The sample comprises 75,000 to 95,000 distinct CDR3 sequences, 11% of which are singletons, and 2.2% rests with the top ten. This record belongs to a study of human T cells and chemical hapten exposure. This CDR3 has 12 residues. The V and J ends lost 2 bases and 8 bases respectively, with 7 bases between them. Germline assignment: CDR1 SEHNR and CDR2 FQNEAQ (reference sequence).

The source is a man between 35 and 55 years old with alopecia areata. Some clones in this sample may be carry-over from other donors' samples. This specimen was whole blood, taken in connection with sensitization to the hapten diphenylcyclopropenone (DPC). The chain is built from TRBV7-9 and TRBJ2-1; no firm D call. In nucleotides, the CDR3 is TGTGCCAGCAGCTTATACGTGGATGAGCAGTTCTTC. Protein product: CASSLYVDEQFF.